This T cell receptor (beta chain) was identified in a study of T cell responses to AZD1222 COVID-19 vaccine. The study's findings and limits: CD4 TCRs associated with vaccination spanned spike, dominating at 160-218 and 743-854. White British donors predominated, females outnumbered males, and clonal diversity was possibly underestimated. Nearly half of unique spike-specific TCRs reportedly avoided B.1.351 and B.1.1.7 mutated regions.

Notes on this clone: Its specificity is unknown.

This table comes from immunoSEQ multiplex PCR, and its TCRdb copy is limited to in-frame clones, with some not included. This sample has 120,000 to 150,000 clones, with around 84% found just once. CDR3 size: 12 residues. The V gene lost 4 bases and the J gene lost 2 bases, with 5 bases spanning the gap. CDR1 and CDR2 (germline): LNHDA, SQIVND (reference sequence). The chain recombines TRBV19 with TRBJ1-2; no definite D call. The clonotype was recovered from an adult who received the AZD1222 COVID-19 vaccine. The sequences come from peripheral blood, collected 28 days after the second AZD1222 dose. In DNA, the CDR3 is TGTGCCAGTAGTACGGAGAACTATGGCTACACCTTC. It yields the protein CASSTENYGYTF.